The clone carrying this TCR beta chain was observed once. What it binds is unknown. The table came from immunoSEQ multiplex PCR; TCRdb's copy has only in-frame clones and leaves some out. The sample shows about 460,000 clones, around 77% of them seen only once. This entry comes from a study of shared clonotypes between healthy human individuals. Whole-study results and caveats: Genetic and exposure-history diversity was limited by the small donor number.

CDR3 length: 15 residues. V trimming: 4 bases; J trimming: 8 bases; junction bases outside the gene matches: 13. Germline V CDR1 and CDR2: MNHNS, SASEGT. This sequence was found in a woman aged 40 to 50 in good health. Some clones in this sample may be carry-over from other donors' samples. The chain links TRBV6-1 to TRBJ1-1, with 7 bases aligning to TRBD1. Sequencing input: PBMCs. CDR3 amino acids: CASSGAPGQVLEAFF. CDR3 nucleotide sequence: TGTGCCAGCAGTGGGGCCCCAGGACAGGTACTGGAAGCTTTCTTT.